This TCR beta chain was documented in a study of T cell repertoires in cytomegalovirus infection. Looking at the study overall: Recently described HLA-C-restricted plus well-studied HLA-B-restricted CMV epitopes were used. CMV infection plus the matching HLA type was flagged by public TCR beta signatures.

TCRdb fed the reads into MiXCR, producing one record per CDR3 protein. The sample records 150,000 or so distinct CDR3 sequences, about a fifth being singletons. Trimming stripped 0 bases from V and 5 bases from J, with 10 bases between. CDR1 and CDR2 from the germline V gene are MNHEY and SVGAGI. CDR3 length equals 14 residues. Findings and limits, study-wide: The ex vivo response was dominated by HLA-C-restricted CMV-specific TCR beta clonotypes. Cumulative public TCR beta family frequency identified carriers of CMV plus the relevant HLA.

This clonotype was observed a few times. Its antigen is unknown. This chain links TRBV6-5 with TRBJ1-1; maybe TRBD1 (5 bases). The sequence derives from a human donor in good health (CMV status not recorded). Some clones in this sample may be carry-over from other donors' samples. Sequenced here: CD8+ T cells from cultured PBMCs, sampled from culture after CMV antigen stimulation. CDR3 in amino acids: CASSYSQGGTEAFF. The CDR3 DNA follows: TGTGCCAGCAGTTACTCCCAGGGTGGAACTGAAGCTTTCTTT.